One sample yielded the 10 T cell receptor beta chains listed below, sequenced in a study of regulatory T cells in long-lasting Graves disease. Time point meaning: newly diagnosed GD, antithyroid drugs for less than 3 months. Extracted PBMC RNA gave rise to the TCR library. Combining iRepertoire HTBI primers with Arm-PCR of CDR3 regions, the authors built TCR beta libraries. One entry per CDR3 protein, called by TCRdb with MiXCR from the multiplex PCR reads. The sample consists of about 220,000 distinct CDR3 sequences, around 20% of them appearing once. This sample was shared with a second study, whose subject was T cells in Graves' hyperthyroidism and ophthalmopathy.

The sequencing here drew on peripheral blood mononuclear cells (PBMCs), taken at new diagnosis, from a patient treated with antithyroid drugs. The receptors here all came from a woman in her 30s with Graves disease.

J is TRBJ1-5 and V is TRBV11-3; 7 bases line up with TRBD1. The CDR3 loop spans 16 amino acids. The V gene's germline CDR1 is SGHNT and CDR2 YENEEA. The junction had 12 bases not matched to a gene; V was cut back by 5 bases and J by 5 bases. The CDR3 DNA sequence: TGTGCCAGCAGCCCACAGGGGCAGGGTGGGCATCAGCCCCAGCATTTT. It codes for CASSPQGQGGHQPQHF. The full variable domain, in which reference TRBV11-3 and TRBJ1-5 provide the parts outside the CDR3, is EAGVVQSPRYKIIEKKQPVAFWCNPISGHNTLYWYLQNLGQGPELLIRYENEEAVDDSQLPKDRFSAERLKGVDSTLKIQPAELGDSAVYLCASSPQGQGGHQPQHFGDGTRLSIL.

At least ten counts were recorded for this clonotype. The chain employs TRBV20-1 and TRBJ1-6, with D possibly TRBD1 on 6 matching bases. Germline CDR1 is DFQATT and CDR2 is SNEGSKA (reference sequence). The germline V and J ends were trimmed by 5 bases and 9 bases, with 17 bases remaining between them. The CDR3 extends over 14 amino acids. The CDR3 DNA reads as TGCAGTGCTGTACAGGGCTACGGGGCTTCACCCCTCCACTTT. Its translation: CSAVQGYGASPLHF.

This clonotype was observed at least ten times. The V gene is TRBV27, the J gene TRBJ1-2; TRBD1 matches at 7 bases. The V gene end was trimmed by 3 bases and the J gene end by 6 bases; junction bases not matched to a gene: 7. Germline CDR1 is MNHEY and CDR2 is SMNVEV (reference sequence). CDR3 length equals 14 residues. This chain's CDR3 is CASSFVPGGHGYTF. In DNA, the CDR3 is TGTGCCAGCAGTTTTGTCCCAGGGGGACATGGCTACACCTTC.

The rearrangement links TRBV19 to TRBJ2-1; D assignment may be TRBD1 or TRBD2 (6 bases each). Trimming cost V 3 bases and J 10 bases, with 13 bases left between them. In germline, CDR1 is LNHDA, CDR2 SQIVND (reference sequence). The CDR3 length is 13 residues. CDR3 nucleotide sequence: TGTGCCAGTAGTATGCCGGGGGCACTAGAGCAGTTCTTC. Encoded protein: CASSMPGALEQFF. Supplemented by reference TRBV19 and TRBJ2-1, the full variable domain reads DGGITQSPKYLFRKEGQNVTLSCEQNLNHDAMYWYRQDPGQGLRLIYYSQIVNDFQKGDIAEGYSVSREKKESFPLTVTSAQKNPTAFYLCASSMPGALEQFFGPGTRLTVL.

This clonotype was recorded a few times. V is TRBV11-3 and J is TRBJ2-3, with TRBD2 matching over 9 bases. Germline V gene data show CDR1 as SGHNT and CDR2 as YENEEA. There are 13 residues in the CDR3. V lost 8 bases and J lost 1; bases outside the gene matches: 1. CDR3 bases: TGTGCCAGCCGGACTAGCGGCACAGATACGCAGTATTTT. Its translation is CASRTSGTDTQYF.

This clonotype occurred many times. The V gene is TRBV28, the J gene TRBJ2-5; D call uncertain. The germline V gene has CDR1 MDHEN and CDR2 SYDVKM. The CDR3 totals 16 residues. V shed 0 bases and J shed 0 bases, with 11 bases lying between them. CDR3 DNA: TGTGCCAGCAGTTTATGGTTCTCTTTGTACCAAGAGACCCAGTACTTC. This codes for CASSLWFSLYQETQYF.

This clonotype has ten or more counts. The CDR3 reads CASSPGQGEYWDGSAGELFF. The DNA of the CDR3 is TGTGCCAGCAGCCCCGGACAGGGAGAGTATTGGGACGGATCCGCCGGGGAGCTGTTTTTT. The chain links TRBV4-2 to TRBJ2-2; 8 nucleotides align to TRBD1. CDR1 and CDR2 (germline): LGHNA, YNFKEQ. Unmatched junction bases numbered 22, after V lost 4 bases and J lost 6 bases. This CDR3 spans 20 amino acids.

This sequence joins TRBV18 and TRBJ2-7; TRBD1 aligns across 8 bases. The CDR3 is 14 residues long. Germline V gene lookup returns CDR1 KGHSH and CDR2 LQKENI. Trimming cost V 5 bases and J 3 bases; bases outside gene matches: 6. The CDR3 bases are TGTGCCAGCTCATTCGGGACAGGAAGCTACGAGCAGTACTTC. Translating it yields CASSFGTGSYEQYF.

This clonotype has at least ten counts. The chain carries TRBV2 and TRBJ1-4, with TRBD1 identical over 10 bases. Germline trimming cut 6 bases from V and 7 bases from J; bases unmatched to any gene: 8. The CDR3 loop spans 15 amino acids. The germline V gene encodes CDR1 SNHLY and CDR2 FYNNEI. The CDR3 nucleotides are TGTGCCAGCAGGGAACGACGGGACAGGGGTGAAAAACTGTTTTTT. Encoded protein: CASRERRDRGEKLFF.

This clonotype turned up a few times. The chain couples TRBV28 to TRBJ2-5; 9 positions agree with TRBD1. The CDR3 extends over 14 amino acids. The germline V gene encodes CDR1 MDHEN and CDR2 SYDVKM. The V gene end was trimmed by 4 bases and the J gene end by 5 bases; junction bases not matched to a gene: 5. DNA of the CDR3: TGTGCCAGCAGTTACCGGGACAGGGTTGAGACCCAGTACTTC. It codes for CASSYRDRVETQYF.